This T cell receptor (beta chain) is drawn from a study of cytomegalovirus exposure and HLA in healthy donors. Points from the study as a whole: Immune exposure data for these donors was limited to CMV serostatus.

Remarks on this clone: The antigen is unknown.

13 Jbeta primers and 60 Vbeta primers were used for the PCR. Libraries were prepared by immunoSEQ multiplex PCR; TCRdb keeps only in-frame clonotypes and omits some of them. The data contain roughly 180,000 clones, 78% of them seen just once; the ten biggest clones take up 2.9%. What was sequenced was PBMCs. This clonotype was obtained from a female donor in good health and CMV-seronegative.

CDR3 nucleotide sequence: TGTGCCAGCAGCTCCCCCGACAGGGGTATCTACGAGCAGTACTTC. It translates to CASSSPDRGIYEQYF. The V gene is TRBV7-2, the J gene TRBJ2-7; 8 nucleotides agree with TRBD1. CDR1 is SGHTA and CDR2 is FQGNSA in the germline V gene. The CDR3 spans 15 residues. V lost 4 bases, J lost 3 bases, and 8 bases stayed unmatched.